This T cell receptor beta chain emerged from a study of neurological immune-mediated disorders. General study findings and limits: In HTLV-1-associated myelopathy, TCR clonal expansion was greatest, and in multiple sclerosis it was least, below healthy controls. Because no CDR3 amino acid sequences were shared across subjects by expanded clones, private repertoires were suggested in all groups.

There are 13 residues in the CDR3. Trimming took off 3 bases at V and 5 bases at J, with 10 bases between the two ends. 5'RACE with 10-nucleotide random UMIs produced the cDNA. TCRdb recomputed calls from the 5' RACE reads with MiXCR, one row per CDR3 protein. The sample consists of around 56,000 distinct CDR3 sequences, 20% to 30% of them appearing once. Time point described: technical triplicate 2. The unsorted libraries were generated from a total of 2 million PBMCs, which had been stored in RNAlater at -80 C. This clonotype was counted at least ten times. Its antigen is not known. V is TRBV12-3 or TRBV12-4 and J is TRBJ1-2; D possibly corresponds to TRBD1 (5 bases). This TCR was recovered from a man aged 55 to 69 with HTLV-1-associated myelopathy (HAM/TSP). The specimen sequenced was PBMCs. CDR3 in amino acids: CASSLRRGYGYTF. In DNA, the CDR3 is TGTGCCAGCAGTTTGCGAAGGGGATATGGCTACACCTTC.